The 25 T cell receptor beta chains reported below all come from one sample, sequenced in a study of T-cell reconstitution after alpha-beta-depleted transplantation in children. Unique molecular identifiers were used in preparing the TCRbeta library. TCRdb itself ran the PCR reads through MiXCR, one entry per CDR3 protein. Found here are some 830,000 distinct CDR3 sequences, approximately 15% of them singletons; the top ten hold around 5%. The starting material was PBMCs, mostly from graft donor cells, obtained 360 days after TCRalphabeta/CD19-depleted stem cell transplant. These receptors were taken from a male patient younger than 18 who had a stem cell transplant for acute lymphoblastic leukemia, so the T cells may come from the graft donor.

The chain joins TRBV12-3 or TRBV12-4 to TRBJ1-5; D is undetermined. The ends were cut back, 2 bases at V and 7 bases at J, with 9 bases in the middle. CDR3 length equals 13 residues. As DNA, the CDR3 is TGTGCCAGCAGTTTATTTTCGGGGCAGCCCCAGCATTTT. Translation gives CASSLFSGQPQHF.

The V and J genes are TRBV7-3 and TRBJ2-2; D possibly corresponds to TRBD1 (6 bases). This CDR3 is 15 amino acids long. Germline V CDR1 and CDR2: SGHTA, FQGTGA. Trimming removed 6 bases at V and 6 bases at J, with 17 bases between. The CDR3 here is CASRLTRTVSGELFF. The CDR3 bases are TGTGCCAGCAGGCTAACAAGGACAGTCTCCGGGGAGCTGTTTTTT. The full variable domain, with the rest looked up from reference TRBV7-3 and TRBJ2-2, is GAGVSQTPSNKVTEKGKYVELRCDPISGHTALYWYRQSLGQGPEFLIYFQGTGAADDSGLPNDRFFAVRPEGSVSTLKIQRTERGDSAVYLCASRLTRTVSGELFFGEGSRLTVL.

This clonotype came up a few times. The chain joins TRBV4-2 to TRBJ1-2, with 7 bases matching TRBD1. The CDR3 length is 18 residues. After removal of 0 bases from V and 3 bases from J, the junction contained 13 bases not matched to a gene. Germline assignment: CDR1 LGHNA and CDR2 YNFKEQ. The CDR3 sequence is CASSQDPPLQGFDYGYTF. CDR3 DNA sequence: TGTGCCAGCAGCCAAGACCCCCCGTTACAGGGGTTCGACTATGGCTACACCTTC.

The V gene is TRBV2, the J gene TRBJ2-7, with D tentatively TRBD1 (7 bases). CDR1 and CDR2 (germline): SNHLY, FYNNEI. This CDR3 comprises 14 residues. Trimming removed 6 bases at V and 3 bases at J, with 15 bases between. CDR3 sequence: CASSRRGQRYEQYF. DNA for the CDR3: TGTGCCAGCAGCCGGAGGGGGCAACGCTACGAGCAGTACTTC.

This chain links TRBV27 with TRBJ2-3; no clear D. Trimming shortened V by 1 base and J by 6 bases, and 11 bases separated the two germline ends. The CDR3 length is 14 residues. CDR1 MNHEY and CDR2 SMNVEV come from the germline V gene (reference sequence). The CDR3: CASSLYLPFDTQYF. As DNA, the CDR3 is TGTGCCAGCAGTTTATACCTCCCGTTTGATACGCAGTATTTT.

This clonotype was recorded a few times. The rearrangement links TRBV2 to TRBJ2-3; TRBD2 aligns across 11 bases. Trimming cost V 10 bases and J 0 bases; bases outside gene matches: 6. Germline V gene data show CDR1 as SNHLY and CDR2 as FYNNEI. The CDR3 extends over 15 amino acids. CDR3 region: CATSGLAASTDTQYF. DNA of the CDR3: TGTGCCACCTCGGGACTAGCGGCAAGCACAGATACGCAGTATTTT.

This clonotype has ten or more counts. CDR3 protein: CASSLGDRAHTF. The CDR3 DNA reads as TGCGCCAGCAGCTTGGGGGATCGGGCACATACCTTC. The chain recombines TRBV5-1 with TRBJ1-2; D is unresolved. From germline, CDR1 is SGHRS and CDR2 YFSETQ. Trimming removed 0 bases from V and 14 bases from J, with 14 bases in between. This CDR3 comprises 12 residues. Supplemented by reference TRBV5-1 and TRBJ1-2, the full variable domain reads KAGVTQTPRYLIKTRGQQVTLSCSPISGHRSVSWYQQTPGQGLQFLFEYFSETQRNKGNFPGRFSGRQFSNSRSEMNVSTLELGDSALYLCASSLGDRAHTFGSGTRLTVV.

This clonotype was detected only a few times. CDR3 nucleotides: TGTGCCAGCAGTTTACTGGGGGGGACGGGTGTTGTGGAGTTCTTC. Translated: CASSLLGGTGVVEFF. The gene calls are TRBV27 and TRBJ2-1, with 7 positions matching TRBD2. There are 15 residues in the CDR3. The V gene end was trimmed by 2 bases and the J gene end by 14 bases; junction bases not matched to a gene: 15. The germline CDR1 and CDR2 sequences are MNHEY and SMNVEV (reference sequence).

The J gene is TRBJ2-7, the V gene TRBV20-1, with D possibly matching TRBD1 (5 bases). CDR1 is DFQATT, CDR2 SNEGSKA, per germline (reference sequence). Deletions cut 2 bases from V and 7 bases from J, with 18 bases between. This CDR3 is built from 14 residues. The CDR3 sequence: CSARKLPRAREQYF. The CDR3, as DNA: TGCAGTGCTAGAAAGCTGCCCAGGGCCCGGGAGCAGTACTTC.

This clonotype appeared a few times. CDR3 in amino acids: CSARRGTSGAYNEQFF. CDR3 coding DNA: TGCAGTGCTAGACGCGGGACTAGCGGGGCCTACAATGAGCAGTTCTTC. V is TRBV20-1 and J is TRBJ2-1, with 13 bases aligning to TRBD2. The CDR3 sequence is 16 residues long. CDR1 is DFQATT and CDR2 is SNEGSKA in the germline V gene (reference sequence). V was pared by 2 bases and J by 2 bases, with 3 bases of the junction left unmatched.

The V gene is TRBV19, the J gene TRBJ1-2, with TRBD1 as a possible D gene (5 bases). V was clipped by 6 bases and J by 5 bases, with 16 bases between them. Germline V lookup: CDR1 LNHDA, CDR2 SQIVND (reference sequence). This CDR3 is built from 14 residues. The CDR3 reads CASRDADSGYGYTF. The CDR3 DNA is TGTGCCAGTAGGGATGCCGACAGCGGGTATGGCTACACCTTC.

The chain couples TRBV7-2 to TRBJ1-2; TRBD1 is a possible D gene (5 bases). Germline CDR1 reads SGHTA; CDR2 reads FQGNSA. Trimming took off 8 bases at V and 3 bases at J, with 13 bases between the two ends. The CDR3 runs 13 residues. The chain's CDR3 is CASGGYLDYGYTF. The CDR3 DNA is TGTGCCAGCGGGGGGTACCTTGACTATGGCTACACCTTC. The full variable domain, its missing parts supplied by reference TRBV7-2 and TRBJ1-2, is GAGVSQSPSNKVTEKGKDVELRCDPISGHTALYWYRQSLGQGLEFLIYFQGNSAPDKSGLPSDRFSAERTGGSVSTLTIQRTQQEDSAVYLCASGGYLDYGYTFGSGTRLTVV.

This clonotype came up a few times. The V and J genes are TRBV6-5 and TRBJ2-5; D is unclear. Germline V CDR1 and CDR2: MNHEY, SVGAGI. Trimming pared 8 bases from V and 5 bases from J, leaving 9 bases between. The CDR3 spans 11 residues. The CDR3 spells CASASGETQYF. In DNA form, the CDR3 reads TGTGCCAGCGCGTCCGGGGAGACCCAGTACTTC.

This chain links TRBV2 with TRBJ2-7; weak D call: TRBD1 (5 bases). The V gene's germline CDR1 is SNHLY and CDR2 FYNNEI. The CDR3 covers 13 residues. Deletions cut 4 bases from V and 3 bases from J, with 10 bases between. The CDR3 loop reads CASSVGHFYEQYF. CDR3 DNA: TGTGCCAGCAGTGTTGGACACTTCTACGAGCAGTACTTC. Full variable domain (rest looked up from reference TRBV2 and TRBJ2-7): EPEVTQTPSHQVTQMGQEVILRCVPISNHLYFYWYRQILGQKVEFLVSFYNNEISEKSEIFDDQFSVERPDGSNFTLKIRSTKLEDSAMYFCASSVGHFYEQYFGPGTRLTVT.

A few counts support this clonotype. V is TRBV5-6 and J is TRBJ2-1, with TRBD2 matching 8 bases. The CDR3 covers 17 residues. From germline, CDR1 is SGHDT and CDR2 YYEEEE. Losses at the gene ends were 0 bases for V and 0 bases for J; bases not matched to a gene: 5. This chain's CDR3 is CASSLELAVVSYNEQFF. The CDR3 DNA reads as TGTGCCAGCAGCTTGGAACTAGCGGTCGTCTCCTACAATGAGCAGTTCTTC.

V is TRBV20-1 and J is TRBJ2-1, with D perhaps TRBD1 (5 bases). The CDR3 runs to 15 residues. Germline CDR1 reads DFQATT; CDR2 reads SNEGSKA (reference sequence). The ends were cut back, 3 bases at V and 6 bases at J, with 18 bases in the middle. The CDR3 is CSASILGQWVNEQFF. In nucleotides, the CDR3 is TGCAGTGCTAGCATTTTGGGGCAGTGGGTCAATGAGCAGTTCTTC.

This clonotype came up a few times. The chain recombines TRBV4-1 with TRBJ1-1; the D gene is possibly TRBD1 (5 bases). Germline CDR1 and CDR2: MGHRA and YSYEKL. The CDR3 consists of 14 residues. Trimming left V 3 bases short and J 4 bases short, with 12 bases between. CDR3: CASSHARGPTEAFF. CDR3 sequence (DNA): TGCGCCAGCAGCCACGCTAGGGGTCCCACTGAAGCTTTCTTT.

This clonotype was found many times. CDR3 amino acids: CSARDLAGGPSYNEQFF. The CDR3 bases are TGCAGTGCTAGAGATTTGGCGGGAGGGCCGTCCTACAATGAGCAGTTCTTC. V is TRBV20-1 and J is TRBJ2-1; 9 bases are a match to TRBD2. This CDR3 is built from 17 residues. J gave up 1 base and V 0 bases, and 7 bases lay outside the gene matches. Germline V gives CDR1 DFQATT, CDR2 SNEGSKA (reference sequence).

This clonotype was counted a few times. The CDR3 nucleotides are TGTGCCAGCAGTCCCTGGACAGGGGCCGGAAACACCATATATTTT. This translates into CASSPWTGAGNTIYF. The rearrangement links TRBV12-3 or TRBV12-4 to TRBJ1-3; 9 bases agree with TRBD1. Trimming cost V 5 bases and J 4 bases; bases outside gene matches: 6. CDR3 length equals 15 residues.

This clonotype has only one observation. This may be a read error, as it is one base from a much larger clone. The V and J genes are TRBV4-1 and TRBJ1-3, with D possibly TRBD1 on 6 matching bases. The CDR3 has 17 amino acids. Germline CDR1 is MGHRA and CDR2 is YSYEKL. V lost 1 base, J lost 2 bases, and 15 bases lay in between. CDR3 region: CASSQVTGRGAGNTIYF. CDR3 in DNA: TGCGCCAGCAGCCAAGTGACAGGACGGGGAGCTGGAAACACCATATATTTT.

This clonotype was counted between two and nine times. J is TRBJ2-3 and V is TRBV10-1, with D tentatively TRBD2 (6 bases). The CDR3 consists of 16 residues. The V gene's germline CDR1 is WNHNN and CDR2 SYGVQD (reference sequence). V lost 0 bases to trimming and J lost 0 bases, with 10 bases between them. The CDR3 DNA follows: TGCGCCAGCAGTGAGTCAAGCGGGCCTAGCACAGATACGCAGTATTTT. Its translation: CASSESSGPSTDTQYF.

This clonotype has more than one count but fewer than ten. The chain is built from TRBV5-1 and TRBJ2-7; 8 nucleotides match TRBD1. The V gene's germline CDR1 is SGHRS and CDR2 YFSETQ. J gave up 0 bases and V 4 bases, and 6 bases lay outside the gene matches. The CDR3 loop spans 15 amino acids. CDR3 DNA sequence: TGCGCCAGCAGCCCCCGGGACAGGCACTCCTACGAGCAGTACTTC. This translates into CASSPRDRHSYEQYF.

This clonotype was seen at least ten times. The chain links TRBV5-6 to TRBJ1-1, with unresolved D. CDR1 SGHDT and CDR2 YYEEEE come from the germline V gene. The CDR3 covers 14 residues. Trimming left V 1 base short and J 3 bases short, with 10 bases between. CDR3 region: CASSLLPRDTEAFF. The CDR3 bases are TGTGCCAGCAGCTTGCTACCGAGGGACACTGAAGCTTTCTTT.

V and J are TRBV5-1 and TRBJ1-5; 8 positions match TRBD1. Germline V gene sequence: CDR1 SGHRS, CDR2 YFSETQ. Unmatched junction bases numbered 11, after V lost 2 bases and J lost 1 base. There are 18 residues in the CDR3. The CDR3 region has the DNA TGCGCCAGCAGCTTTAACAGGGGGTTAGGAGTAAGCAATCAGCCCCAGCATTTT. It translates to CASSFNRGLGVSNQPQHF.

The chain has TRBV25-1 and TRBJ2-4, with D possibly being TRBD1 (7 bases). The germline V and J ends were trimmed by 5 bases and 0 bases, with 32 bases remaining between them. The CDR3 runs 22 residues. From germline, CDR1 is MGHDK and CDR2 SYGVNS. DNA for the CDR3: TGTGCCAGCAGTCCCCATCCGACAGGGACTTTCCTGGATTTACTAGCCAAAAACATTCAGTACTTC. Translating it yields CASSPHPTGTFLDLLAKNIQYF.